Given below is one T cell receptor beta chain in context. The antigen is not known. This record comes from a study of CD8+CD57+ T cells in acquired aplastic anemia. Study as a whole: DNA recovered from sorted CD4+ and CD8+ cells had a mean of around 3.2 ug. CD4+ cell libraries from healthy donors averaged around 11 million reads. Broader study findings: Comparison of patients with controls identified roughly 30 shared CD8+ CDR3 sequences.

Genomic DNA served as template for TCR beta VDJ and CDR3 profiling. MiXCR, run by TCRdb on the reads, gives a single entry per CDR3 protein. The sample shows more than 150,000 distinct CDR3 sequences, approximately 49% of them seen only once. The sequenced material came from sorted CD4+, CD8+, or CD8+CD57+ T cells (not recorded which) from PBMCs. The TCR comes from a human donor in good health.

The chain's CDR3 is CAWDRIGEQFF. The DNA of the CDR3 is TGTGCCTGGGACAGAATCGGTGAGCAGTTCTTC. The V and J genes are TRBV30 and TRBJ2-1, with D perhaps TRBD1 (5 bases). The CDR3 extends over 11 amino acids. From germline, CDR1 is GTSNPN and CDR2 SVGIG (reference sequence). Trimming pared 5 bases from V and 9 bases from J, leaving 11 bases between.